The rows below give T cell receptor beta chains drawn from one sample of a study of T cell repertoires in cytomegalovirus infection. One entry per CDR3 protein results from TCRdb running MiXCR on the reads. Altogether 180,000 or so distinct CDR3 sequences are present, about 18% being singletons, with the ten largest covering almost 25%. Material for sequencing was CD8+ T cells from PBMCs. The source of these receptors is a human donor in good health (CMV status not recorded). Some clones in this sample may be carry-over from other donors' samples. CDR3s include the opening cysteine and the closing phenylalanine or tryptophan. D genes are given only for firm matches. For some rows the clone size is stated as once, few or many, or as a class when expanded; others skip it.

v_call	cdr3_length	clone_size	d_call	j_call	cdr3_nt	cdr3_aa
TRBV28	13	few	-	TRBJ2-5	TGTGCCAGCACCATGGCGTCTGTGGAGACCCAGTACTTC	CASTMASVETQYF
TRBV9	16	few	TRBD2	TRBJ2-2	TGTGCCAGCAGCGTTAGCGGGGACCCGAACACCGGGGAGCTGTTTTTT	CASSVSGDPNTGELFF
TRBV15	14	-	-	TRBJ2-7	TGTGCCACCAGCAGGGAATATGGGTTACACGAGCAGTACTTC	CATSREYGLHEQYF
TRBV6-2/TRBV6-3	13	few	-	TRBJ2-1	TGTGCCAGCAGTTACCTCGGTGAAGGGGAGCAGTTCTTC	CASSYLGEGEQFF
TRBV12-5	11	-	-	TRBJ1-1	TGTGCTAGTGTGGGGGGCACTGAAGCTTTCTTT	CASVGGTEAFF
TRBV7-2	16	-	TRBD1	TRBJ1-2	TGTGCCAGCAGCGATAATTTTGGGACAGGGAACTATGGCTACACCTTC	CASSDNFGTGNYGYTF
TRBV7-1	15	-	-	TRBJ1-3	TGTGCCAGCAGCCCGACCGCTAGCTCTGGAAACACCATATATTTT	CASSPTASSGNTIYF
TRBV7-3	12	few	-	TRBJ1-2	TGTGCCACCCGAAAGGACCTGCGGGGCTACACCTTC	CATRKDLRGYTF
TRBV23-1	16	few	-	TRBJ2-5	TGCGCCAGCAGTCAATCCGGGAAAAGCTCCCCAGAGACCCAGTACTTC	CASSQSGKSSPETQYF
TRBV7-2	11	few	-	TRBJ2-1	TGTGCCAGCCTAACCCCCAATGAGCAGTTCTTC	CASLTPNEQFF
TRBV7-6	17	few	TRBD1	TRBJ1-2	TGTGCCAGCAGCTTTAGCCCTGGGGAGGGGGCCGGCTATGGCTACACCTTC	CASSFSPGEGAGYGYTF
TRBV7-9	15	-	TRBD1	TRBJ1-1	TGTGCCAGCAGCTTATTTCAGGGGGGTAGGACTGAAGCTTTCTTT	CASSLFQGGRTEAFF
TRBV6-5	21	-	TRBD2	TRBJ2-2	TGTGCCAGCAGTTACTCCCCCCTCAGACTAGCGGGAGACTCGAACACCGGGGAGCTGTTTTTT	CASSYSPLRLAGDSNTGELFF
TRBV9	17	few	-	TRBJ1-3	TGTGCCAGCAGCGTAGATGGAGGATCCCTCTCTGGAAACACCATATATTTT	CASSVDGGSLSGNTIYF
TRBV11-1	13	-	-	TRBJ2-1	TGTGCCAGCAGCTTAGTCCCCGAGGATGAGCAGTTCTTC	CASSLVPEDEQFF
TRBV6-1	13	-	TRBD2	TRBJ2-2	TGTGCCAGCAGGAGTAGCGGGGCCGGGGAGCTGTTTTTT	CASRSSGAGELFF
TRBV6-2/TRBV6-3	17	few	TRBD1	TRBJ1-5	TGTGCCAGCAGCTACCCCCGGGACAGGGGGCTCGAGCAGCCCCAGCATTTT	CASSYPRDRGLEQPQHF
TRBV6-2/TRBV6-3	15	few	-	TRBJ2-6	TGTGCCAGCAGTTACGAGGTGACTGGGGCCAACGTCCTGACTTTC	CASSYEVTGANVLTF
TRBV7-9	14	few	-	TRBJ1-5	TGTGCCAGCAGCTTAGGGGCGGCAAATCAGCCCCAGCATTTT	CASSLGAANQPQHF
TRBV27	14	-	-	TRBJ2-7	TGTGCCAGCAGTTCACCCGGACAGACTAAAGTGCAGTACTTC	CASSSPGQTKVQYF
TRBV19	15	-	TRBD1	TRBJ1-4	TGTGCCAGTAGTAAGAGGGGACAGGGGGATGAAAAACTGTTTTTT	CASSKRGQGDEKLFF
TRBV10-2	14	few	-	TRBJ1-1	TGCGCCAGCAGTGAGTTCGCGGGGGTGAGGCAAGCTTTCTTT	CASSEFAGVRQAFF
TRBV7-2	13	few	-	TRBJ1-4	TGTGCCAGCAGCCGCGGGAGTAATGAAAAACTGTTTTTT	CASSRGSNEKLFF
TRBV6-5	15	-	TRBD1	TRBJ2-7	TGTGCCAGCAGTCTTGGGACAGTGGGATCGTGGGAGCAGTACTTC	CASSLGTVGSWEQYF
TRBV6-1	13	-	-	TRBJ1-2	TGTGCCAGCAGTGAGGCAGAAATTTATGGCTACACCTTC	CASSEAEIYGYTF
TRBV12-3/TRBV12-4	14	few	-	TRBJ1-1	TGTGCCAGCAGTTTAGAAAACTTGAACACTGAAGCTTTCTTT	CASSLENLNTEAFF
TRBV12-3/TRBV12-4	18	few	TRBD1	TRBJ2-7	TGTGCCAGCAGTTCAGCCCTAGGACAGGGAGAGAAATCCTACGAGCAGTACTTC	CASSSALGQGEKSYEQYF
TRBV12-3/TRBV12-4	14	-	-	TRBJ2-2	TGTGCCAGCAGTTTTGCTGGGGTCACCGGGGAGCTGTTTTTT	CASSFAGVTGELFF
TRBV7-8	15	few	-	TRBJ1-1	TGTGCCAGCAGTTCTATTCGGGGACGAGGAACTGAAGCTTTCTTT	CASSSIRGRGTEAFF
TRBV6-5	13	-	-	TRBJ1-1	TGTGCCCGCAGTTACGGTGAGTCCAGTGAAGCTTTCTTT	CARSYGESSEAFF
TRBV15	12	-	-	TRBJ2-3	TGTGCCACCAGCACAGCGGGAGATACGCAGTATTTT	CATSTAGDTQYF
TRBV2	15	-	TRBD1	TRBJ2-3	TGTGCCAGCACGTCCGGGACAGTTTTGCCAGATACGCAGTATTTT	CASTSGTVLPDTQYF
TRBV7-9	17	-	-	TRBJ1-3	TGTGCCAGCACCTTAATGGGTAGAATCCCTTCTGGAAACACCGTATATTTT	CASTLMGRIPSGNTVYF
TRBV28	19	many	-	TRBJ1-6	TGTGCCAGCAACGGCGCCACTAAGGGGGGGGAACTATATAATTCACCCCTCCACTTT	CASNGATKGGELYNSPLHF
TRBV11-3	17	-	-	TRBJ2-7	TGTGCCAGCGGATTTTGGGGACCGCTGTCCGGTTCCTACGAGCAGTACTTC	CASGFWGPLSGSYEQYF
TRBV5-6	15	-	TRBD1	TRBJ1-5	TGTGCCAGCAGCTGGGGCACAGGGGACGGTCAGCCCCAGCATTTT	CASSWGTGDGQPQHF
TRBV7-2	18	many	TRBD1	TRBJ1-2	TGTGCCAGCAGCTTAGACTATTACGACCGGACAGGGTACTATGGCTACACCTTC	CASSLDYYDRTGYYGYTF
TRBV6-2/TRBV6-3	13	-	-	TRBJ1-1	TGTGCCAGCAGTTATATGGTGAACACTGAAGCTTTCTTT	CASSYMVNTEAFF
TRBV20-1	18	once	-	TRBJ2-6	TGCAGTGCCTCGGGGATCTCGATCCCGGCCTCTGGGGCCAACGTCCTGACTTTC	CSASGISIPASGANVLTF
TRBV19	12	few	-	TRBJ1-4	TGTGCCAGTAGTACGAATCGGGAAAAACTGTTTTTT	CASSTNREKLFF
TRBV28	14	few	TRBD1	TRBJ1-5	TGTGCCAGCAGTCAACAGGGGGGCAATCAGCCCCAGCATTTT	CASSQQGGNQPQHF
TRBV7-9	17	few	-	TRBJ1-1	TGTGCCAGCACCCATTCCGGGGACACACCGCGGGGCACTGAAGCTTTCTTT	CASTHSGDTPRGTEAFF
TRBV7-6	13	-	-	TRBJ2-1	TGTGCCAGCAGCTTAGCGGCAAGAAATGAGCAGTTCTTC	CASSLAARNEQFF
TRBV5-1	16	few	TRBD1	TRBJ1-3	TGCGCCAGCAGCTTGCGACAGGGAGGCTCTGGAAACACCATATATTTT	CASSLRQGGSGNTIYF
TRBV5-5	15	-	TRBD1	TRBJ2-7	TGTGCCAGCAGCTCCCGACAGGGGCCCTCCTACGAGCAGTACTTC	CASSSRQGPSYEQYF
TRBV20-1	18	once	-	TRBJ1-6	TGCAGTGCTAGAGCTCTCCCCCCCACGGACACCTATAATTCACCCCTCCACTTT	CSARALPPTDTYNSPLHF
TRBV29-1	13	-	-	TRBJ2-2	TGCAGCGTTGAGGCAGTAAACACCGGGGAGCTGTTTTTT	CSVEAVNTGELFF
TRBV7-9	15	few	-	TRBJ2-7	TGTGCCAGCAGCTCGTTAACACAGGGTTCCTACGAGCAGTACTTC	CASSSLTQGSYEQYF
TRBV29-1	14	few	-	TRBJ2-1	TGCAGCGTTGAAAATCCCAGAAACGCGAATGAGCAGTTCTTC	CSVENPRNANEQFF
TRBV7-2	13	many	-	TRBJ2-7	TGTGCCAGCAGCTCGGGGGACGGCTACGAGCAGTACTTC	CASSSGDGYEQYF
TRBV19	15	once	-	TRBJ2-2	TGTGCCAGTAGTATAACTACCGGAGGAACCGGGGAGCTGTTTTTT	CASSITTGGTGELFF